One sample yielded the 20 T cell receptor beta chains listed below, sequenced in a study of shared clonotypes between healthy human individuals. The repertoire was sequenced with immunoSEQ multiplex PCR; TCRdb's copy has only in-frame clones and lacks some. The sample gives approximately 320,000 clones, about nine tenths of which show up once; 15% to 20% is in the top ten. The material sequenced was memory CD8+ T cells sorted from blood. Subset given: CD45RO+ cells pooled with CCR7-negative TemRA cells. These receptors were taken from a man aged 18 to 29 in good health.

The V and J genes are TRBV9 and TRBJ2-7; maybe TRBD2 (5 bases). Germline CDR1 and CDR2: SGDLS and YYNGEE. V lost 0 bases and J lost 0, with 10 bases in between. The CDR3 loop spans 15 amino acids. The CDR3 nucleotides read TGTGCCAGCAGCGTAGAGGAGGCGAGCTCCTACGAGCAGTACTTC. Translating gives CASSVEEASSYEQYF.

On this clone: Different DNA sequences within this sample yield the same CDR3. The chain combines TRBV28 with TRBJ2-7; D is undetermined. CDR3 size: 12 residues. Germline CDR1 is MDHEN and CDR2 is SYDVKM. V was trimmed by 3 bases and J by 7 bases, leaving 10 bases between them. The CDR3 sequence: CASSLPGPEQYF. As DNA, the CDR3 is TGTGCCAGCAGTTTGCCCGGCCCGGAGCAGTACTTC.

CDR3 coding DNA: TGTGCCAGCAGTGAACCATGGTACGAGCAGTACTTC. Its translation: CASSEPWYEQYF. The chain links TRBV6-1 to TRBJ2-7; D unresolved. Trimming removed 2 bases at V and 4 bases at J, with 6 bases between. The germline V gene encodes CDR1 MNHNS and CDR2 SASEGT. The CDR3 covers 12 residues.

The chain carries TRBV5-1 and TRBJ1-4; a possible D gene is TRBD1 (5 bases). V lost 3 bases to trimming and J lost 2 bases, with 8 bases between them. Germline CDR1 and CDR2: SGHRS and YFSETQ. CDR3 length equals 14 residues. This chain's CDR3 is CASSWGGTNEKLFF. The CDR3 region has the DNA TGCGCCAGCAGCTGGGGCGGGACTAATGAAAAACTGTTTTTT.

This rearrangement joins TRBV10-1 to TRBJ2-3, with D perhaps TRBD1 (5 bases). Germline V lookup: CDR1 WNHNN, CDR2 SYGVQD (reference sequence). The CDR3 consists of 14 residues. The V end was cut by 6 bases, the J end by 1 base, with 11 bases between. The CDR3 is CASSYVTGTDTQYF. DNA of the CDR3: TGCGCCAGCAGCTACGTGACAGGCACAGATACGCAGTATTTT.

The J gene is TRBJ2-7, the V gene TRBV7-9; TRBD2 agrees at 8 bases. Germline V gene lookup returns CDR1 SEHNR and CDR2 FQNEAQ (reference sequence). J gave up 5 bases and V 3 bases, and 12 bases lay outside the gene matches. CDR3 length: 16 amino acids. The DNA of the CDR3 is TGTGCCAGCAGCTTTATAGTGATAGCGGGAACAGACGAGCAGTACTTC. It encodes CASSFIVIAGTDEQYF.

For the CDR3, the DNA is TGTGCCAGCAGCTCTGGTTTAGCGGGAGCGACAGATACGCAGTATTTT. Translation: CASSSGLAGATDTQYF. This chain joins TRBV5-6 and TRBJ2-3; 9 bases are shared with TRBD2. V dropped 3 bases and J dropped 3; count of bases not matched to a gene: 8. The length of the CDR3 is 16 residues. The V gene's germline CDR1 is SGHDT and CDR2 YYEEEE.

This clone was detected only a few times. This sequence joins TRBV27 and TRBJ2-3; possible D gene TRBD2, 6 bases. The ends were cut back, 2 bases at V and 1 base at J, with 13 bases in the middle. Germline assignment: CDR1 MNHEY and CDR2 SMNVEV (reference sequence). The CDR3 has 16 residues. The CDR3 region is CASSLVGGTGTDTQYF. The CDR3 DNA reads TGTGCCAGCAGTTTAGTGGGGGGTACTGGCACAGATACGCAGTATTTT.

The chain employs TRBV5-6 and TRBJ2-7, with unresolved D. With 7 bases removed from V and 6 bases from J, the gap between germline ends came to 17 bases. Germline CDR1 and CDR2: SGHDT and YYEEEE. The CDR3 is made up of 13 amino acids. CDR3 residues: CASGFSSLAEQYF. The CDR3 DNA reads as TGTGCCAGCGGATTCAGTTCCCTGGCCGAGCAGTACTTC.

This chain joins TRBV10-2 and TRBJ2-7; 7 bases are shared with TRBD2. CDR3 length: 14 amino acids. V gave up 6 bases and J gave up 3 bases; unmatched junction bases: 8. Germline-derived CDR1 and CDR2 are WSHSY and SAAADI. The CDR3 bases are TGCGCCAGCAGCCCTAGCGGCTACCGCTACGAGCAGTACTTC. Translating gives CASSPSGYRYEQYF.

A single count supports this clone. V and J are TRBV6-1 and TRBJ1-5, with D tentatively TRBD1 (6 bases). This CDR3 is built from 14 residues. Germline CDR1 is MNHNS and CDR2 is SASEGT. V was cut by 8 bases and J by 6 bases, with 17 bases left in between. The CDR3 loop reads CASVEGEVGQPQHF. DNA for the CDR3: TGTGCCAGCGTTGAGGGGGAGGTGGGTCAGCCCCAGCATTTT.

The V gene is TRBV4-1, the J gene TRBJ2-5; 7 bases line up with TRBD1. After removal of 0 bases from V and 2 bases from J, the junction contained 3 bases not matched to a gene. This CDR3 has 15 amino acids. Germline V lookup: CDR1 MGHRA, CDR2 YSYEKL. The CDR3 reads CASSQEDRSQETQYF. In DNA, the CDR3 is TGCGCCAGCAGCCAAGAGGACAGGAGTCAAGAGACCCAGTACTTC.

This clone was recorded only once. V and J are TRBV5-4 and TRBJ2-7; TRBD2 matches at 11 bases. From germline, CDR1 is SGHNT and CDR2 YYREEE (reference sequence). The CDR3 spans 15 residues. V was pared by 6 bases and J by 6 bases, with 11 bases of the junction left unmatched. The DNA of the CDR3 is TGTGCCAGCACCCGGGGACTAGCGGCTGAGGGCGAGCAGTACTTC. Translation: CASTRGLAAEGEQYF.

The chain links TRBV10-3 to TRBJ2-7, with 7 bases aligning to TRBD2. Looked up from germline, CDR1 is ENHRY and CDR2 is SYGVKD. This CDR3 contains 14 residues. V shed 7 bases and J 10 bases; nucleotides not matched to a gene: 16. As DNA, the CDR3 is TGTGCCATCATGGGACCCGGTGCTAGCGGTAATCAGTACTTC. This sequence encodes CAIMGPGASGNQYF.

The gene calls are TRBV2 and TRBJ2-6; TRBD1 aligns across 7 bases. Germline CDR1 is SNHLY and CDR2 is FYNNEI. There are 18 residues in the CDR3. The V segment lost 5 bases and the J segment 0 bases; nucleotides outside the gene matches: 10. The CDR3 bases are TGTGCCAGCAGTTCCCCCGGGACAGCTGTCTCTGGGGCCAACGTCCTGACTTTC. Amino acid sequence: CASSSPGTAVSGANVLTF.

This clone was seen a few times. This chain joins TRBV19 and TRBJ2-7; TRBD1 matches 8 bases. This CDR3 has 11 residues. Germline V gene sequence: CDR1 LNHDA, CDR2 SQIVND (reference sequence). J was trimmed by 10 bases and V by 5 bases; bases with no gene match: 4. This CDR3 is CASSAQGEQYF. DNA of the CDR3: TGTGCCAGTAGTGCACAGGGGGAACAGTACTTC.

J is TRBJ2-3 and V is TRBV30; the D is unclear. The length of the CDR3 is 12 residues. Trimming cost V 4 bases and J 3 bases, with 8 bases left between them. Germline V gives CDR1 GTSNPN, CDR2 SVGIG (reference sequence). The CDR3 spells CAWIGSTDTQYF. CDR3 DNA: TGTGCCTGGATCGGTTCGACAGATACGCAGTATTTT.

The V and J genes are TRBV27 and TRBJ2-7, with D hard to call. V was trimmed by 3 bases and J by 0 bases, leaving 9 bases between them. CDR3 length: 14 amino acids. The germline CDR1 and CDR2 sequences are MNHEY and SMNVEV (reference sequence). CDR3 in amino acids: CASSFKGLSYEQYF. The CDR3 coding sequence is TGTGCCAGCAGTTTTAAGGGCCTCTCCTACGAGCAGTACTTC.

The chain is built from TRBV6-5 and TRBJ2-5, with 10 positions matching TRBD1. Trimming took 5 bases from V and 2 from J; bases not matched to a gene: 5. The CDR3 length is 15 residues. Germline V lookup: CDR1 MNHEY, CDR2 SVGAGI. The CDR3 nucleotides read TGTGCCAGCAGTCGGACAGGGGGTTGGCAAGAGACCCAGTACTTC. This encodes CASSRTGGWQETQYF.

The chain couples TRBV7-9 to TRBJ2-7; 7 nucleotides agree with TRBD2. The V and J ends lost 2 bases and 0 bases, in that order; junction bases with no gene match: 4. Per the germline V gene, CDR1 is SEHNR and CDR2 is FQNEAQ (reference sequence). The length of the CDR3 is 15 residues. Written as DNA, the CDR3 is TGTGCCAGCAGCTTAAACGGGGGGAGCTCCTACGAGCAGTACTTC. As protein: CASSLNGGSSYEQYF.